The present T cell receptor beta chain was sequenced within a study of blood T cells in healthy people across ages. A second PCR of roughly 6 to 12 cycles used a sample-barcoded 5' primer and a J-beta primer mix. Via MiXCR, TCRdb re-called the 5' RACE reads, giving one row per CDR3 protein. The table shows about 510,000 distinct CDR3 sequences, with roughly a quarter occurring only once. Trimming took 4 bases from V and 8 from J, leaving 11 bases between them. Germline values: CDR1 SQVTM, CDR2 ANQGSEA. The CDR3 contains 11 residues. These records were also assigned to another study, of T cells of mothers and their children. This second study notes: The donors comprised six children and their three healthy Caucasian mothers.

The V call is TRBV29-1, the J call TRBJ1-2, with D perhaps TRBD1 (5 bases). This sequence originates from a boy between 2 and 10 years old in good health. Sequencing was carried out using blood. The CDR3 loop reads CSVVQGDGYTF. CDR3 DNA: TGCAGCGTTGTTCAGGGAGACGGCTACACCTTC.